These 23 T cell receptor beta chains share one sample of origin, sequenced in a study of response to subunit inactivated influenza vaccine. TCRdb re-derived calls from the RT-PCR reads in MiXCR, one entry per CDR3 protein. The sample yields roughly 700,000 distinct CDR3 sequences, more than 11% seen once. This specimen was PBMCs from blood, taken 14 days before vaccination. Every receptor here comes from a man aged 50 to 60 who received an inactivated influenza vaccine.

Worth noting for this clonotype: A much larger clone sits a single nucleotide away, making a read error possible. The chain is built from TRBV28 and TRBJ2-1, with no clear D. Germline values: CDR1 MDHEN, CDR2 SYDVKM. V was clipped by 7 bases and J by 2 bases, with 12 bases between them. This CDR3 is 14 amino acids long. CDR3 loop: CASTARPTYNEQFF. The CDR3 nucleotides are TGTGCCAGCACAGCGAGGCCCACCTACAATGAGCAGTTCTTC.

The chain links TRBV20-1 to TRBJ1-4; D is unclear. The V and J ends lost 0 bases and 4 bases respectively, with 12 bases between them. CDR1 is DFQATT and CDR2 is SNEGSKA in the germline V gene (reference sequence). The CDR3 runs to 15 residues. As DNA, the CDR3 is TGCAGTGCTAGAGATCGCCGGAGGGATAATGAAAAACTGTTTTTT. This translates into CSARDRRRDNEKLFF.

This clonotype was picked up a small number of times. The chain links TRBV15 to TRBJ1-5, with D unclear. CDR1 LNHNV and CDR2 YYDKDF come from the germline V gene (reference sequence). The CDR3 contains 13 residues. Trimming cost V 0 bases and J 7 bases, with 7 bases left between them. In nucleotides, the CDR3 is TGTGCCACCAGCAGAGATCCAAAGCAGCCCCAGCATTTT. It specifies CATSRDPKQPQHF. Together with reference TRBV15 and TRBJ1-5, the CDR3 gives the full variable domain: DAMVIQNPRYQVTQFGKPVTLSCSQTLNHNVMYWYQQKSSQAPKLLFHYYDKDFNNEADTPDNFQSRRPNTSFCFLDIRSPGLGDTAMYLCATSRDPKQPQHFGDGTRLSIL.

The V and J genes are TRBV20-1 and TRBJ2-7; D is uncertain. The CDR3 covers 13 residues. In germline, CDR1 is DFQATT, CDR2 SNEGSKA (reference sequence). Trimming left V 3 bases short and J 2 bases short, with 11 bases between. This chain's CDR3 is CSASSREAYEQYF. CDR3 coding DNA: TGCAGTGCTAGCAGTAGGGAAGCCTACGAGCAGTACTTC.

The chain couples TRBV10-3 to TRBJ2-5; D is unclear. The CDR3 totals 13 residues. The germline V gene has CDR1 ENHRY and CDR2 SYGVKD. The V and J ends lost 7 bases and 5 bases respectively, with 14 bases between them. CDR3 sequence (DNA): TGTGCCATCAAAGGCAGACTCATGGAGACCCAGTACTTC. This translates into CAIKGRLMETQYF.

This sequence joins TRBV3-1 and TRBJ2-7; 8 positions agree with TRBD1. Germline values: CDR1 LGHDT, CDR2 YNNKEL (reference sequence). The CDR3 is 17 residues long. V gave up 10 bases and J gave up 1 base; unmatched junction bases: 18. CDR3 DNA sequence: TGTGCCACCACCACGACACTGGGACAGGCGGCGTCCTACGAGCAGTACTTC. It codes for CATTTTLGQAASYEQYF.

In its sample, this clonotype was seen many times. This rearrangement joins TRBV2 to TRBJ2-1; 10 bases map to TRBD2. After removal of 10 bases from V and 6 bases from J, the junction contained 3 bases not matched to a gene. The CDR3 is 12 amino acids. Germline V lookup: CDR1 SNHLY, CDR2 FYNNEI. The CDR3 region is CATGTSANEQFF. The CDR3 bases are TGTGCCACCGGGACTAGCGCCAATGAGCAGTTCTTC.

The chain joins TRBV19 to TRBJ2-5, with D perhaps assigned TRBD1 or TRBD2 (6 bases each). The V end lost 5 bases, the J end lost 2 bases, and 12 bases lay between the germline ends. CDR1 LNHDA and CDR2 SQIVND come from the germline V gene (reference sequence). The CDR3 extends over 14 amino acids. CDR3 loop: CASSVAGQQETQYF. In nucleotides, the CDR3 is TGTGCCAGTAGTGTGGCGGGACAACAAGAGACCCAGTACTTC.

The rearrangement uses TRBV10-3 and TRBJ1-4; unclear D gene. Trimming took 0 bases from V and 5 from J, leaving 7 bases between them. The germline V gene encodes CDR1 ENHRY and CDR2 SYGVKD. The CDR3 is 14 residues long. The CDR3 is CAISESTVNEKLFF. The CDR3 DNA reads as TGTGCCATCAGTGAGTCGACGGTGAATGAAAAACTGTTTTTT.

This clonotype has at least ten counts. The chain carries TRBV6-1 and TRBJ2-1; TRBD1 agrees at 7 bases. The CDR3 has 14 amino acids. Germline CDR1 MNHNS, CDR2 SASEGT. Trimming removed 4 bases from V and 7 bases from J; junction bases left unmatched: 7. As DNA, the CDR3 is TGTGCCAGCAGTGTAGTGGCGACAGGGAATGAGCAGTTCTTC. Its translation is CASSVVATGNEQFF.

The chain joins TRBV7-9 to TRBJ2-2; D gene ambiguous. V dropped 5 bases and J dropped 0 bases, with 13 bases sitting between them. Germline loops: CDR1 SEHNR, CDR2 FQNEAQ (reference sequence). This CDR3 has 16 residues. CDR3 DNA sequence: TGTGCCAGCAGCCAAGGCCATCTAGCGAACACCGGGGAGCTGTTTTTT. This codes for CASSQGHLANTGELFF. The complete variable domain, with remaining parts taken from reference TRBV7-9 and TRBJ2-2, reads DTGVSQNPRHKITKRGQNVTFRCDPISEHNRLYWYRQTLGQGPEFLTYFQNEAQLEKSRLLSDRFSAERPKGSFSTLEIQRTEQGDSAMYLCASSQGHLANTGELFFGEGSRLTVL.

The chain combines TRBV29-1 with TRBJ1-1, with D maybe TRBD1 (6 bases). Germline V gene data show CDR1 as SQVTM and CDR2 as ANQGSEA. V lost 6 bases and J 10 bases, leaving 15 bases between the germline ends. The CDR3 covers 11 residues. CDR3 region: CSVMTGSGAFF. The CDR3 nucleotides are TGCAGCGTCATGACAGGCTCGGGAGCTTTCTTT.

This clonotype showed up just a few times. V is TRBV28 and J is TRBJ2-5; 7 positions match TRBD2. Germline assignment: CDR1 MDHEN and CDR2 SYDVKM. The CDR3 sequence is 13 residues long. J gave up 1 base and V 10 bases, and 6 bases lay outside the gene matches. CDR3 loop: CATRWGGQETQYF. CDR3 bases: TGTGCCACCCGTTGGGGGGGCCAAGAGACCCAGTACTTC.

The V call is TRBV7-9, the J call TRBJ1-3; 11 bases fit TRBD1. Per the germline V gene, CDR1 is SEHNR and CDR2 is FQNEAQ (reference sequence). With V trimmed by 4 bases and J by 8 bases, 7 bases remained unmatched. The CDR3 contains 15 residues. The CDR3 is CASSSTGTGGYTIYF. The CDR3 DNA reads as TGTGCCAGCAGCTCAACCGGGACAGGGGGATACACCATATATTTT. The full variable domain, with the rest looked up from reference TRBV7-9 and TRBJ1-3, is DTGVSQNPRHKITKRGQNVTFRCDPISEHNRLYWYRQTLGQGPEFLTYFQNEAQLEKSRLLSDRFSAERPKGSFSTLEIQRTEQGDSAMYLCASSSTGTGGYTIYFGEGSWLTVV.

The V gene is TRBV6-1, the J gene TRBJ2-5; a weak D match, TRBD1 (6 bases). V was pared by 6 bases and J by 1 base, with 9 bases between. This CDR3 is built from 13 residues. CDR1 is MNHNS and CDR2 is SASEGT in the germline V gene. The CDR3, as DNA: TGTGCCAGCAGGCTGACAGGCCAAGAGACCCAGTACTTC. Its protein product is CASRLTGQETQYF.

This rearrangement joins TRBV29-1 to TRBJ2-5; perhaps TRBD2 as D (5 bases). The CDR3 spans 13 residues. Germline V lookup: CDR1 SQVTM, CDR2 ANQGSEA. V was pared by 0 bases and J by 4 bases, with 9 bases between. Written as DNA, the CDR3 is TGCAGCGTTGAAGAAGTAGGGAGAGAGACCCAGTACTTC. Amino acids: CSVEEVGRETQYF.

This clonotype was found many times. The chain employs TRBV6-1 and TRBJ2-1; tentatively, D is TRBD2 (5 bases). Trimming stripped 1 base from V and 15 bases from J, with 10 bases between. CDR3 length: 11 residues. Germline V lookup: CDR1 MNHNS, CDR2 SASEGT. The CDR3 coding sequence is TGTGCCAGCAGTGAAGAAGCTAGCCGGTTCTTC. Translating it yields CASSEEASRFF.

The CDR3 sequence is CASSPGGHETQYF. In DNA form, the CDR3 reads TGTGCCAGCAGCCCGGGGGGACATGAGACCCAGTACTTC. The chain links TRBV12-3 or TRBV12-4 to TRBJ2-5; tentative D call: TRBD2 (7 bases). The CDR3 totals 13 residues. V lost 6 bases, J lost 5 bases, and 13 bases lay in between.

The chain is built from TRBV7-2 and TRBJ2-7; D uncertain. The V end lost 1 base, the J end lost 5 bases, and 12 bases lay between the germline ends. Germline CDR1 reads SGHTA; CDR2 reads FQGNSA. The CDR3 has 14 amino acids. This CDR3 reads CASSLVSVAHEQYF. The CDR3 DNA reads as TGTGCCAGCAGCTTAGTGTCGGTGGCACACGAGCAGTACTTC.

The chain has TRBV20-1 and TRBJ2-6; D might be TRBD2 (6 bases). In germline, CDR1 is DFQATT, CDR2 SNEGSKA (reference sequence). V lost 3 bases to trimming and J lost 2 bases, with 8 bases between them. The CDR3 sequence is 14 residues long. The CDR3 coding sequence is TGCAGTGCTAGGGCTAGCGCTGGGGCCAACGTCCTGACTTTC. Translated, it gives CSARASAGANVLTF.

This chain uses TRBV5-1 with TRBJ2-2; TRBD1 matches at 11 bases. V shed 4 bases and J 7 bases; nucleotides not matched to a gene: 6. Germline lookup yields CDR1 SGHRS and CDR2 YFSETQ. The CDR3 has 15 amino acids. The CDR3 loop reads CASSQPGTGGGELFF. DNA for the CDR3: TGCGCCAGCAGCCAACCCGGGACAGGGGGCGGGGAGCTGTTTTTT.

The chain carries TRBV2 and TRBJ2-3; 15 bases are a match to TRBD2. The CDR3 loop spans 15 amino acids. Germline V gene lookup returns CDR1 SNHLY and CDR2 FYNNEI. After removal of 6 bases from V and 14 bases from J, the junction contained 12 bases not matched to a gene. The CDR3 region has the DNA TGTGCCAGCAGGACGGGACTAGCGGGGGGCCCTACCGGGTATTTT. Protein product: CASRTGLAGGPTGYF.

This clonotype was observed a handful of times. This chain joins TRBV24-1 and TRBJ2-1, with TRBD2 matching over 7 bases. The V gene end was trimmed by 9 bases and the J gene end by 7 bases; junction bases not matched to a gene: 2. Germline loops: CDR1 KGHDR, CDR2 SFDVKD. CDR3 size: 11 residues. The CDR3 protein is CATLSGNEQFF. The DNA for the CDR3 is TGTGCCACCCTTAGCGGGAATGAGCAGTTCTTC.